The clone carrying this T cell receptor (beta chain) was seen many times. Its antigen is undetermined. iRepertoire HTBI primers and Arm-PCR of CDR3 regions built TCR beta libraries. TCRdb independently ran MiXCR on the multiplex PCR reads; one entry per CDR3 protein. The sample has approximately 380,000 distinct CDR3 sequences; 20% are singletons. The CDR3 runs 13 residues. CDR1 MNHNS and CDR2 SASEGT come from the germline V gene. The germline V and J ends were trimmed by 5 bases and 7 bases, with 11 bases remaining between them. This sample was included in a study of regulatory T cells in long-lasting Graves disease. Study context: By definition, persistent Graves' disease involved antithyroid drugs for over 5 years alongside positive TSH receptor antibodies. The study, taken as a whole, reports: Thyroid tissue was not studied; only peripheral blood was. TRBV28, TRBJ1-2 and TRBJ2-5 were segments that persistent disease favored.

Stated time point: persistent/refractory GD, antithyroid drugs over 5 years with positive TRAb. Extracted RNA from PBMCs served as the source of the TCR library. Graves' disease diagnosis was established per American Thyroid Association guidelines. This rearrangement joins TRBV6-1 to TRBJ2-2; D remains unclear. Material: peripheral blood mononuclear cells (PBMCs), obtained when the disease was refractory, from a patient treated with antithyroid drugs. This clonotype was sampled from a female donor with Graves disease. CDR3 amino acids: CASSIRAYGELFF. In nucleotides, the CDR3 is TGTGCCAGCAGTATTAGGGCGTACGGGGAGCTGTTTTTT.